A single sample is the source of the 9 T cell receptor beta chains below, sequenced in a study of T cell responses to AZD1222 COVID-19 vaccine. The data were produced by immunoSEQ multiplex PCR, yet TCRdb's version contains in-frame clones alone and is incomplete. The table lists around 58,000 clones, around 80% of them singletons. Sample: peripheral blood, taken on day 0 of AZD1222 vaccination. The source is an adult in good health.

This clone was recorded only once. V is TRBV30 and J is TRBJ1-6; D may be TRBD1 (5 bases). Trimming pared 2 bases from V and 7 bases from J, leaving 9 bases between. The germline V gene encodes CDR1 GTSNPN and CDR2 SVGIG (reference sequence). The CDR3 is made up of 13 amino acids. CDR3 nucleotide sequence: TGTGCCTGGAGTTTATCAGGGAATTCACCCCTCCACTTT. Its protein is CAWSLSGNSPLHF.

This clone showed up just a few times. The V gene is TRBV19, the J gene TRBJ2-1; D not certain. Germline lookup yields CDR1 LNHDA and CDR2 SQIVND (reference sequence). This CDR3 comprises 14 residues. Trimming cost V 6 bases and J 5 bases, with 14 bases left between them. CDR3 region: CASRSHPADNEQFF. The CDR3 bases are TGTGCCAGTAGGAGCCACCCCGCGGACAATGAGCAGTTCTTC.

This chain connects TRBV11-1 to TRBJ2-3; 8 nucleotides align to TRBD2. The junction had 7 bases not matched to a gene; V was cut back by 5 bases and J by 3 bases. CDR3 length: 15 amino acids. Germline V gene data show CDR1 as SGHAT and CDR2 as FQDESV (reference sequence). CDR3 DNA sequence: TGTGCCAGCAGCCGAACTAGCGGTCGAACAGATACGCAGTATTTT. Residues: CASSRTSGRTDTQYF. Combining the CDR3 with reference TRBV11-1 and TRBJ2-3 gives the whole variable domain EAEVAQSPRYKITEKSQAVAFWCDPISGHATLYWYRQILGQGPELLVQFQDESVVDDSQLPKDRFSAERLKGVDSTLKIQPAELGDSAMYLCASSRTSGRTDTQYFGPGTRLTVL.

This CDR3 reads CASSQTRDPTIEQFF. The DNA for the CDR3 is TGCGCCAGCAGCCAGACCCGGGACCCTACCATTGAGCAGTTCTTC. The chain carries TRBV4-1 and TRBJ2-1; D may match TRBD1 or TRBD2 (5 bases each). Germline CDR1 MGHRA, CDR2 YSYEKL. The CDR3 is 15 residues long. The V end was cut by 3 bases, the J end by 9 bases, with 18 bases between.

The rearrangement uses TRBV3-1 (or the pseudogene TRBV3-2) and TRBJ2-3, with D possibly TRBD2 on 7 matching bases. From germline, CDR1 is LGHDT and CDR2 YNNKEL (reference sequence). Trimming cost V 4 bases and J 4 bases, with 15 bases left between them. The CDR3 is 15 residues long. The CDR3 DNA follows: TGTGCCAGCAGCCCAAGGGGGGGACTCCCAGATACGCAGTATTTT. Translated: CASSPRGGLPDTQYF.

The J gene is TRBJ2-5, the V gene TRBV5-1, with 8 bases that match TRBD1. The CDR3 has 15 residues. V lost 0 bases to trimming and J lost 1 base; unmatched junction nucleotides: 2. Germline V gene data show CDR1 as SGHRS and CDR2 as YFSETQ. CDR3 protein: CASSLGTGPQETQYF. CDR3 in DNA: TGCGCCAGCAGCTTGGGGACAGGGCCCCAAGAGACCCAGTACTTC.

The chain combines TRBV5-1 with TRBJ1-1; TRBD1 aligns across 10 bases. V was pared by 3 bases and J by 4 bases, with 9 bases of the junction left unmatched. From germline, CDR1 is SGHRS and CDR2 YFSETQ. This CDR3 is built from 16 residues. The CDR3 DNA reads TGCGCCAGCAGCTCTAGACCGGGACAGGGGAGCACTGAAGCTTTCTTT. Amino acids: CASSSRPGQGSTEAFF. Combining the CDR3 with reference TRBV5-1 and TRBJ1-1 gives the whole variable domain KAGVTQTPRYLIKTRGQQVTLSCSPISGHRSVSWYQQTPGQGLQFLFEYFSETQRNKGNFPGRFSGRQFSNSRSEMNVSTLELGDSALYLCASSSRPGQGSTEAFFGQGTRLTVV.

The chain uses TRBV4-3 and TRBJ2-1; TRBD2 aligns across 11 bases. Unmatched junction bases numbered 3, after V lost 3 bases and J lost 5 bases. Germline CDR1 reads LGHNA; CDR2 reads YSLEER. The CDR3 sequence is 15 residues long. The CDR3 protein is CASSQLAGGDNEQFF. CDR3 coding DNA: TGCGCCAGCAGCCAGCTAGCGGGGGGTGACAATGAGCAGTTCTTC.

CDR3 residues: CASTTGANTEAFF. The CDR3 DNA sequence: TGCGCCAGCACCACAGGGGCGAACACTGAAGCTTTCTTT. The chain employs TRBV5-1 and TRBJ1-1; TRBD1 matches 7 bases. Trimming at V came to 6 bases and at J to 1 base, leaving 3 bases not matched to a gene. CDR1 is SGHRS, CDR2 YFSETQ, per germline. This CDR3 has 13 amino acids.